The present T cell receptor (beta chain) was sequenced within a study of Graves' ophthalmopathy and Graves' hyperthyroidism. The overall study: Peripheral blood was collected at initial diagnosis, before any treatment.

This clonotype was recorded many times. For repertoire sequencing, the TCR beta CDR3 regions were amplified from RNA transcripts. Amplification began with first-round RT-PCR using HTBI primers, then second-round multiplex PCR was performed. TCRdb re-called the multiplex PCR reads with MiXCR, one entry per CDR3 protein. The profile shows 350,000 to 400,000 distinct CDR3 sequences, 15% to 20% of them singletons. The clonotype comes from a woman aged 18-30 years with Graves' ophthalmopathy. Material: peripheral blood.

The CDR3 nucleotides read TGTGCCAGCAGCCAAGTCGGCTCTGGAAACACCATATATTTT. As protein: CASSQVGSGNTIYF. This rearrangement joins TRBV4-2 to TRBJ1-3; D is unclear. Per the germline V gene, CDR1 is LGHNA and CDR2 is YNFKEQ. The CDR3 is 14 residues long. Trimming removed 1 base at V and 0 bases at J, with 4 bases between.